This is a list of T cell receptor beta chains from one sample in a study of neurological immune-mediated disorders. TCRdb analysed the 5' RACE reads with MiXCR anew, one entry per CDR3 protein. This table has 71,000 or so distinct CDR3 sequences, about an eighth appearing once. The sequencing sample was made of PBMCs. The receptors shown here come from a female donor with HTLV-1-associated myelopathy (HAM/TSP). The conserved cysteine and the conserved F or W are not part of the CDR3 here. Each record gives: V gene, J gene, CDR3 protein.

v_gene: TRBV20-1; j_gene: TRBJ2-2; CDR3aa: SASFPGTGELF
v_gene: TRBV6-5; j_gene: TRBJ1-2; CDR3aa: ASTLRGGANYGYT
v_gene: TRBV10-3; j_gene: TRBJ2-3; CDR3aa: AIRVQGTDTQY
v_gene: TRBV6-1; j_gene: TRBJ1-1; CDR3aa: ASSEALQYTEAF
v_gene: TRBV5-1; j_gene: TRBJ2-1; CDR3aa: ASSLPGNNEQF
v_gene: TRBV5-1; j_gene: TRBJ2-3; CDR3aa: ASSLGRGEAQY
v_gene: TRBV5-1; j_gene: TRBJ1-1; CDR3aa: ASSVGDRGDTEAF
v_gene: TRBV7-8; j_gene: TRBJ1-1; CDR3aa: ASSLGGETEAF
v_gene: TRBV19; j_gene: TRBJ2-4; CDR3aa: ASSPGQGTRNIQY
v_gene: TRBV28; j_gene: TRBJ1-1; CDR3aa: ASSLSGEVTEAF
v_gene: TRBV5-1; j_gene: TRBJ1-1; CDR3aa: ASSPRGGLNTEAF
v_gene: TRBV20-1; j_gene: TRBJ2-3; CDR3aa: SARVPAGGIDTQY
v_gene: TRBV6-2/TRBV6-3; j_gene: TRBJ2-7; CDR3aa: ASSYGLAGSYEQY
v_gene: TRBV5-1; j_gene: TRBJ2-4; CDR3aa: ASSLSGGPKNIQY
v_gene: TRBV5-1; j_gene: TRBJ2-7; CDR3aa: ASSGDKRGEQY
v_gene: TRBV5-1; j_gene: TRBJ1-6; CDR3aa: ASSLPGVRSPLH
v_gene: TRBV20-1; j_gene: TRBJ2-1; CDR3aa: SATKGGSSYNEQF
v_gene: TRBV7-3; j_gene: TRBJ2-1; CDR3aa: ANSLVLAGVQF
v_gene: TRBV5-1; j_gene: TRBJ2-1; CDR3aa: ASSLQGTQQF
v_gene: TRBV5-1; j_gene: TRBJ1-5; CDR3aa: ASSLEGTGNQPQH
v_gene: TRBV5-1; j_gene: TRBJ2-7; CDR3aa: ASSLGQTASYEQY
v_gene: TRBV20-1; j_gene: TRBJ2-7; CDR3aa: SAPAEGHEQY
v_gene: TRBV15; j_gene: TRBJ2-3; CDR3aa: ATSRGGGGTDTQY